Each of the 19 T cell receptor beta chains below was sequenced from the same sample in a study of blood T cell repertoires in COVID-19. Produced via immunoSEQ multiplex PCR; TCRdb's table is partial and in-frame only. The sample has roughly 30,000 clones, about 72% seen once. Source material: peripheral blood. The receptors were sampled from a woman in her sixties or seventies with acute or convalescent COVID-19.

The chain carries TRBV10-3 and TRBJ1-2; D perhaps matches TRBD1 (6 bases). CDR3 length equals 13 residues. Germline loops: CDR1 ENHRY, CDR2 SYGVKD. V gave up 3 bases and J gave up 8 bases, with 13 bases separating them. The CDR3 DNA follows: TGTGCCATCAGTGATCCCGGGACAAGGGGCTACACCTTC. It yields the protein CAISDPGTRGYTF.

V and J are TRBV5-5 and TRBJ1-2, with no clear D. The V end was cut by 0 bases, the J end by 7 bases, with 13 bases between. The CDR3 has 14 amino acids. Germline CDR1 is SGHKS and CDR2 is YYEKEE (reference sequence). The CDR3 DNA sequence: TGTGCCAGCAGCTTGGCAGCAAATGAGGGTGGCTACACCTTC. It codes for CASSLAANEGGYTF.

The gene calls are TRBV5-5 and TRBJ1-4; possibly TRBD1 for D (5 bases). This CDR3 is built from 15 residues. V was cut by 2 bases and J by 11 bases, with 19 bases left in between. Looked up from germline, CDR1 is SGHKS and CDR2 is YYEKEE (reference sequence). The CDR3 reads CASSFYDSVKGKLFF. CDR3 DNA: TGTGCCAGCAGCTTCTATGATAGTGTGAAGGGGAAACTGTTTTTT.

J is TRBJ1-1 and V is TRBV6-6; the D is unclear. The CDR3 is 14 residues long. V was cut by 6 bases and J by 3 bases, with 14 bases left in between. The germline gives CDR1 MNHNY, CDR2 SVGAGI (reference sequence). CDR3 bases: TGTGCCAGCAGCTATACCGGGGTGGACACTGAAGCTTTCTTT. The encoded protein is CASSYTGVDTEAFF.

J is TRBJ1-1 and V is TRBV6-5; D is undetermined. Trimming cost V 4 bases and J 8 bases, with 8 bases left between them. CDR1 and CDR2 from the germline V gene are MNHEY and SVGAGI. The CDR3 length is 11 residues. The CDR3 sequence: CASSSGEEAFF. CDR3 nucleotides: TGTGCCAGCAGTTCCGGAGAGGAAGCTTTCTTT.

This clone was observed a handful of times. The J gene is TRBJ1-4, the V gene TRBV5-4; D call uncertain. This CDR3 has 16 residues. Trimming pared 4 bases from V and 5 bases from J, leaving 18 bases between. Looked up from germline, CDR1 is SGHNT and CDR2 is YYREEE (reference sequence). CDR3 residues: CASSIATGPGNEKLFF. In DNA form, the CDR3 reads TGTGCCAGCAGCATAGCGACGGGCCCGGGGAATGAAAAACTGTTTTTT. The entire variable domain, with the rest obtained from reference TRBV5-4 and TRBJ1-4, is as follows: ETGVTQSPTHLIKTRGQQVTLRCSSQSGHNTVSWYQQALGQGPQFIFQYYREEENGRGNFPPRFSGLQFPNYSSELNVNALELDDSALYLCASSIATGPGNEKLFFGSGTQLSVL.

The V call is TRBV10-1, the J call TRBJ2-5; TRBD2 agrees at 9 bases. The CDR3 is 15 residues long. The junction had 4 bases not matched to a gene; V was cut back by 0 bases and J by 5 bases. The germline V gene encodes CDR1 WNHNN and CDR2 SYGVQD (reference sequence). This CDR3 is CASSESRGGLETQYF. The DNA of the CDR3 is TGCGCCAGCAGTGAGTCGCGGGGGGGCCTCGAGACCCAGTACTTC.

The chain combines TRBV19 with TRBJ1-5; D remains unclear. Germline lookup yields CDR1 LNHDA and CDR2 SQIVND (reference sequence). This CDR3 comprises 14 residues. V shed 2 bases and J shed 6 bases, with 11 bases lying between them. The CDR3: CASSITGIGQPQHF. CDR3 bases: TGTGCCAGTAGTATAACCGGGATAGGTCAGCCCCAGCATTTT.

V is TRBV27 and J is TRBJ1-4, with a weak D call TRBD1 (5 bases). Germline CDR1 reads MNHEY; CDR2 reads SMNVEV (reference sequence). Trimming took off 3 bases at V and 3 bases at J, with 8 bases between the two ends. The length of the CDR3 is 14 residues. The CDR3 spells CASSFREANEKLFF. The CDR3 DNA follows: TGTGCCAGCAGTTTCAGGGAGGCTAATGAAAAACTGTTTTTT.

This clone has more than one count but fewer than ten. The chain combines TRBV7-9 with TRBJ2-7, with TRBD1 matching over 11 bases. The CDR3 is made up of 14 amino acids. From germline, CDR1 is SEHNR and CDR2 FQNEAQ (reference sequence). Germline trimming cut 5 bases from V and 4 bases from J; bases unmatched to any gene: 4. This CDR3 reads CASSVGQGAYEQYF. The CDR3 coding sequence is TGTGCCAGCAGCGTCGGACAGGGGGCATACGAGCAGTACTTC.

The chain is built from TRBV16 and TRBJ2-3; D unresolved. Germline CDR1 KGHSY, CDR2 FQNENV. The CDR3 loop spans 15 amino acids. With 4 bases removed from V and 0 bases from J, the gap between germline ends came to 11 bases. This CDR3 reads CASSLSRGSTDTQYF. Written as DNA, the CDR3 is TGTGCCAGCAGCCTCAGTCGCGGAAGCACAGATACGCAGTATTTT.

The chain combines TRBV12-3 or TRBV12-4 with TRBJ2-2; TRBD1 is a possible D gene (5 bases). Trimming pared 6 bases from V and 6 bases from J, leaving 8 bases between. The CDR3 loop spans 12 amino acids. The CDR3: CASSQGSGELFF. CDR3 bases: TGTGCCAGCAGCCAGGGTTCCGGGGAGCTGTTTTTT.

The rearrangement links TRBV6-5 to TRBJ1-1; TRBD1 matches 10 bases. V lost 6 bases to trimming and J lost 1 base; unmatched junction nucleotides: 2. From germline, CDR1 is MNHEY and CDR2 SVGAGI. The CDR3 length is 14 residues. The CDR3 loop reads CASSRDRGNTEAFF. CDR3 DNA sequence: TGTGCCAGCAGCCGGGACAGGGGGAACACTGAAGCTTTCTTT.

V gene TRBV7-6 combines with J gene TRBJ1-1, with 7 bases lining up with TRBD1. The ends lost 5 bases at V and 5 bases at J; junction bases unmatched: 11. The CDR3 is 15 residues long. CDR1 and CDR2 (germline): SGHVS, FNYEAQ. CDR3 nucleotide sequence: TGTGCCAGCAGCCCTAGGACAGGTTTTGATACTGAAGCTTTCTTT. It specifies CASSPRTGFDTEAFF.

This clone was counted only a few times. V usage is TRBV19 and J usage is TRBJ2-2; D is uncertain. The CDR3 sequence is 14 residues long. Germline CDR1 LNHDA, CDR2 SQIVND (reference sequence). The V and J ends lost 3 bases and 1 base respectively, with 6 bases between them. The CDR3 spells CASSMGKNTGELFF. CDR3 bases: TGTGCCAGTAGTATGGGCAAGAACACCGGGGAGCTGTTTTTT. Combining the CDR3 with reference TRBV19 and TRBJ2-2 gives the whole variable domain DGGITQSPKYLFRKEGQNVTLSCEQNLNHDAMYWYRQDPGQGLRLIYYSQIVNDFQKGDIAEGYSVSREKKESFPLTVTSAQKNPTAFYLCASSMGKNTGELFFGEGSRLTVL.

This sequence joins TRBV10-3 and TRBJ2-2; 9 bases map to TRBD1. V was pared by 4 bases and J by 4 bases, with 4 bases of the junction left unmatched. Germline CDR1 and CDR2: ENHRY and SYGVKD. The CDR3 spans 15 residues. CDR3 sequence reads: CAISGTGDTTGELFF. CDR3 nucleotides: TGTGCCATCAGTGGGACAGGGGATACCACCGGGGAGCTGTTTTTT.

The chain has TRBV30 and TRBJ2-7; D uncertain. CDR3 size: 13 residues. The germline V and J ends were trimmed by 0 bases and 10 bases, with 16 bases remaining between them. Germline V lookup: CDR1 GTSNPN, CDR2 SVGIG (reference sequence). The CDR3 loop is CAWSVQSAEIQYF. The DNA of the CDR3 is TGTGCCTGGAGTGTACAATCCGCGGAGATTCAGTACTTC.

The CDR3 sequence is CASSSGGGGFTDTQYF. In DNA form, the CDR3 reads TGTGCCAGCAGCTCCGGGGGCGGGGGCTTCACAGATACGCAGTATTTT. J is TRBJ2-3 and V is TRBV5-4; weak D call: TRBD2 (7 bases). Germline V gives CDR1 SGHNT, CDR2 YYREEE (reference sequence). V dropped 3 bases and J dropped 2 bases, with 16 bases sitting between them. The length of the CDR3 is 16 residues.

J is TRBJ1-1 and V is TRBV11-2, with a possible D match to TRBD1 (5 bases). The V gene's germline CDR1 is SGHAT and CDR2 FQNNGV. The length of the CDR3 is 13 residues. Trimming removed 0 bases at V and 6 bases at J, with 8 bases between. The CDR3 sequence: CASSLDRVSEAFF. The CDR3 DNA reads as TGTGCCAGCAGCTTAGACAGGGTCTCTGAAGCTTTCTTT.